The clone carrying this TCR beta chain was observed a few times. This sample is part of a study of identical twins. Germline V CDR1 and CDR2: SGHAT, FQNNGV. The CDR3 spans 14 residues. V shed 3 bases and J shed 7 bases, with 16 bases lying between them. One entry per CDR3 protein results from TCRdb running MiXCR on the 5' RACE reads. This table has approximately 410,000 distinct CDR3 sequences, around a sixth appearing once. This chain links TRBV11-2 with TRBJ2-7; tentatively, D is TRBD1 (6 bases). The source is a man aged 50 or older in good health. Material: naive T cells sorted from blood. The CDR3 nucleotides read TGTGCCAGCAGCTTCGCAGGGGATATTTCGGAGCAGTACTTC. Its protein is CASSFAGDISEQYF.